Here is one TCR beta chain with its context. The antigen is not known. From germline, CDR1 is SEHNR and CDR2 FQNEAQ (reference sequence). V dropped 5 bases and J dropped 3 bases, with 17 bases sitting between them. This CDR3 contains 16 residues. The data stem from a study of memory CD4+ T cells and cytomegalovirus serostatus. As for the study in general: Donors were healthy Belgian adults, 10 or so CMV seropositive and about two dozen seronegative.

Single viable CD3+CD4+CD8-CD45RO+ cells were sorted as the memory CD4+ T cells. Study-wide results and caveats: A US-trained random forest predicted CMV serostatus with median AUC around 0.9.

Profiling relied on immunoSEQ multiplex PCR, and the TCRdb table lists in-frame clones only, not all of them. Among around 60,000 clones listed, roughly 84% were seen once. The sequencing sample was made of memory CD4+ T cells from blood. The chain combines TRBV7-9 with TRBJ2-1; D perhaps matches TRBD2 (6 bases). The source of this sequence is an adult in good health and CMV-seronegative. Some clones in this sample may be carry-over from other donors' samples. CDR3 nucleotides: TGTGCCAGCAGCCCCCGGTCGGCGGGGAGCTACAATGAGCAGTTCTTC. Translation gives CASSPRSAGSYNEQFF.